The T cell receptor (beta chain) under discussion was sequenced for a study of post-analysis software for immune sequencing data (dated by TCRdb to between 2015 and 2017). Broadly, across the study: The recorded disease courses included relapsing-remitting, secondary progressive and progressive-relapsing multiple sclerosis, and some patients had no subtype annotation. The patient repertoires were compared against 11 previously published healthy control repertoires obtained from donors aged roughly 6 to 28 years. A subset of samples was prepared in parallel using single-end sample barcoding, then pooled and co-amplified after Illumina adapter ligation.

Results and caveats for the whole study, not just this receptor: Direct clustering with F measure showed strong co-clustering of samples prepared in the same batch, prompting a batch-effect correction. The multiple sclerosis patient group was slightly younger than the control group. Significantly higher frequencies in patients than in controls were found for roughly 5 TRBV segments, including TRBV5-6, TRBV5-1 and TRBV20-1. Significantly lower normalized Chao1 diversity was found in multiple sclerosis patients than in controls, suggesting substantial peripheral T-cell clonal expansion.

Based on the germline V gene, the CDR1 and CDR2 sequences are SGDLS and YYNGEE. Inclusive of the bounding cysteine and phenylalanine, the CDR3 is 16 residues long. Only the CDR3 DNA stays, 48 bases, in frame from base 1. The junction carries 17 bases between V and J, which are trimmed by 0 bases and 6 bases respectively. Turning to this clonotype: No cognate antigen has been identified for it. Base-call qualities are not available, and no considerably larger clone is one nucleotide away.

Library preparation used PCR. TCRdb names Illumina HiSeq 2500 as the instrument used. Unique molecular identifiers were incorporated into TCR beta cDNA libraries to reduce PCR and sequencing biases. Every 1 to 10 million input T cells yielded approximately 500,000 cDNA molecules, meaning each molecule approximated one T cell. The patient libraries were prepared and sequenced using the same protocol as the earlier healthy control dataset. Samples belonging to the same batch were prepared together, multiplexed and sequenced on a shared HiSeq lane. As for how the authors treated the data: Raw barcoded reads were processed with MIGEC, and single-read molecular identifier groups were discarded before consensus assembly and CDR3 extraction. VDJtools was used for post-analysis of the clonotype tables, and diversity was normalized by down-sampling every dataset to the size of the smallest sample. To correct batch-related cross-sample contamination, repertoire overlap clustering matched CDR3 amino acid sequences but not nucleotide sequences. The public sequencing data were trimmed at Q25 with fastp and processed into clonotypes with MiXCR by TCRdb, which kept only in-frame beta chains. Every entry covers one CDR3 protein and lists the most common genes and DNA from its rows. TCRdb, not the original authors, processed these V and J calls. Here the sample has hundreds of thousands of distinct CDR3 sequences; just under 30% occur a single time. The ten biggest clones cover around 0.55% of the sample.

To demonstrate the VDJtools post-analysis software, the study profiled TCR beta repertoires from the peripheral blood of 10 to 15 young patients with multiple sclerosis. The patients with multiple sclerosis were children and adolescents between about 6 and 15 years of age. The chain couples TRBV9 to TRBJ2-3; the D gene cannot be resolved reliably. The TCR originated in a girl under 18 with multiple sclerosis. The sample comprised blood. The DNA reads as follows: TGTGCCAGCAGCGTAGAGCCGGAGACCTCCTCGGATACGCAGTATTTT. This gives the protein CASSVEPETSSDTQYF. Here the CDR3 is joined to the reference TRBV9 and TRBJ2-3 genes, and the full variable domain is: DSGVTQTPKHLITATGQRVTLRCSPRSGDLSVYWYQQSLDQGLQFLIQYYNGEERAKGNILERFSAQQFPDLHSELNLSSLELGDSALYFCASSVEPETSSDTQYFGPGTRLTVL.